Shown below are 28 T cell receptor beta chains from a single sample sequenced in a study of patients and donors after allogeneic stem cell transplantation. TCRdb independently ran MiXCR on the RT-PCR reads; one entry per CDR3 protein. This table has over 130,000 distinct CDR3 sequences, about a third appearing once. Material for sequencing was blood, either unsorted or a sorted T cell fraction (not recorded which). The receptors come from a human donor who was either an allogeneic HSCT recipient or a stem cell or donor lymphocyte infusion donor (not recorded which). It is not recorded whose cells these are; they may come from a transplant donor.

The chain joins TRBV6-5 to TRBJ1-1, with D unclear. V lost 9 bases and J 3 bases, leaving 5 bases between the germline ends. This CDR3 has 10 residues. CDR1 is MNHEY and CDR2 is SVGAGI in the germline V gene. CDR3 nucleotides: TGTGCCAGGAATCACACTGAAGCTTTCTTT. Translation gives CARNHTEAFF.

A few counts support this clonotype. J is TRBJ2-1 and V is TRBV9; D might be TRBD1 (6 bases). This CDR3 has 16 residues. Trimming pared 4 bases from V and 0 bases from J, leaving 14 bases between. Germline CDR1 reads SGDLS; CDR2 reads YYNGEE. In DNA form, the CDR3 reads TGTGCCAGCAGCTCTACGGGACAAAGCTCCTACAATGAGCAGTTCTTC. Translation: CASSSTGQSSYNEQFF.

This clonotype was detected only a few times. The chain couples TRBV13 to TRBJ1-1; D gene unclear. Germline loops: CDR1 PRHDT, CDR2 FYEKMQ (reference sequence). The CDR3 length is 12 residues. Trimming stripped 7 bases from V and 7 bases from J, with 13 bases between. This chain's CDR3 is CASTPLSLEAFF. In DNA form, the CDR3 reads TGTGCCAGCACCCCCCTCTCTCTTGAAGCTTTCTTT.

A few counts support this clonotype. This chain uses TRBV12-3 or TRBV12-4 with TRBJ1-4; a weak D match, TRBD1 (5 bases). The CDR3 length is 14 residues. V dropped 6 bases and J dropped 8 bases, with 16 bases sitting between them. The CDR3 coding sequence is TGTGCCAGCAGCCCGGGACGGACGGTCGAAAAACTGTTTTTT. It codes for CASSPGRTVEKLFF.

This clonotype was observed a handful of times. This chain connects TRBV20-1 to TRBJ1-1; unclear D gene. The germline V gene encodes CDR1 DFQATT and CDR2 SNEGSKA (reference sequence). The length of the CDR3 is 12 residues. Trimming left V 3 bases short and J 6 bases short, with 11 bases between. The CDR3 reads CSASKGRAEAFF. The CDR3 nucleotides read TGCAGTGCTAGCAAAGGGCGTGCTGAAGCTTTCTTT.

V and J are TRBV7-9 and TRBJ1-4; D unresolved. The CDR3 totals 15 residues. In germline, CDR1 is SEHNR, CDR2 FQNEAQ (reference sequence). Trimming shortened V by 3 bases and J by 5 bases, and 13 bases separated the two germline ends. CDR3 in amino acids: CASSFGRLLNEKLFF. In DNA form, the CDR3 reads TGTGCCAGCAGCTTCGGACGACTCTTGAATGAAAAACTGTTTTTT.

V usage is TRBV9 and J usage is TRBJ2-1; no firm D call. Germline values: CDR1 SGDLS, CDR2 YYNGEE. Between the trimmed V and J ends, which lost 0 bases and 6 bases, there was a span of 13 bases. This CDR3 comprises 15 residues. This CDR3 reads CASSVGEGIGNEQFF. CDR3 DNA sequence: TGTGCCAGCAGCGTAGGGGAAGGGATTGGCAATGAGCAGTTCTTC.

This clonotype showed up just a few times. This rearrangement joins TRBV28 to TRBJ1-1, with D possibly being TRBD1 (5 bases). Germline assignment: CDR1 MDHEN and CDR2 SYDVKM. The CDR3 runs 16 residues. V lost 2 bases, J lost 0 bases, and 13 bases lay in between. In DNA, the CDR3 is TGTGCCAGCAGTTTAACGGCAGGACACCTGAACACTGAAGCTTTCTTT. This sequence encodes CASSLTAGHLNTEAFF.

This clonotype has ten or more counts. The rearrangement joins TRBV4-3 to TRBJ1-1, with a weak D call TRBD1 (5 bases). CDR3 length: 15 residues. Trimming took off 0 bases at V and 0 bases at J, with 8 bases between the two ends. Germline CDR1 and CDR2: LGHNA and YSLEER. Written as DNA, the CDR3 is TGCGCCAGCAGCCAAGAGGGGCGGGTGAACACTGAAGCTTTCTTT. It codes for CASSQEGRVNTEAFF.

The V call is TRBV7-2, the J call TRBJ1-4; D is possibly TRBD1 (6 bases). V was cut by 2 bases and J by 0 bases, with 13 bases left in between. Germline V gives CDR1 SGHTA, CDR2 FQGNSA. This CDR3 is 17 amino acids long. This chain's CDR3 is CASSLKGGRSTNEKLFF. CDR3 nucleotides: TGTGCCAGCAGCTTAAAGGGGGGACGGTCAACTAATGAAAAACTGTTTTTT.

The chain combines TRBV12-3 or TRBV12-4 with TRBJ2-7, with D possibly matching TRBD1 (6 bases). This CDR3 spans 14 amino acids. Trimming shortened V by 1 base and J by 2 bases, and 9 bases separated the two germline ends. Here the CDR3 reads CASSLGGRPYEQYF. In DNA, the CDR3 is TGTGCCAGCAGTTTAGGGGGGCGGCCCTACGAGCAGTACTTC.

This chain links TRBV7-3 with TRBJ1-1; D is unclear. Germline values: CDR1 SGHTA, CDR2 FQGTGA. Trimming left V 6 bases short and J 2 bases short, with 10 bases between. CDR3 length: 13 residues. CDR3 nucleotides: TGTGCCAGCAGTCACAAAATAAACACTGAAGCTTTCTTT. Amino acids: CASSHKINTEAFF.

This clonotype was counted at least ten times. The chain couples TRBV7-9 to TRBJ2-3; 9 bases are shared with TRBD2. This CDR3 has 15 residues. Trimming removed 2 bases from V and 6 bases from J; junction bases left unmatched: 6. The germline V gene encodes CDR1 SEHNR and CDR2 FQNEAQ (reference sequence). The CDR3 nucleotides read TGTGCCAGCAGCTTACAGGGACTAGCAGGGGATACGCAGTATTTT. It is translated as CASSLQGLAGDTQYF. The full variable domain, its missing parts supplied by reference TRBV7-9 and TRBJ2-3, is DTGVSQNPRHKITKRGQNVTFRCDPISEHNRLYWYRQTLGQGPEFLTYFQNEAQLEKSRLLSDRFSAERPKGSFSTLEIQRTEQGDSAMYLCASSLQGLAGDTQYFGPGTRLTVL.

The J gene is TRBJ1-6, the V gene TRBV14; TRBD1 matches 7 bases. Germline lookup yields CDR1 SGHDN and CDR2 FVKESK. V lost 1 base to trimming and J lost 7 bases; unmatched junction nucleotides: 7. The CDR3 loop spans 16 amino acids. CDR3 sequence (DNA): TGTGCCAGCAGCCAAGGCGGGGACAGATGGAATTCACCCCTCCACTTT. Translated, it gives CASSQGGDRWNSPLHF.

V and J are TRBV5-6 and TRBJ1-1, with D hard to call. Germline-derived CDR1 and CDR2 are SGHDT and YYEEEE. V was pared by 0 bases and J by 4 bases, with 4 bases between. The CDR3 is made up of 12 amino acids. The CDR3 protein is CASSLGATEAFF. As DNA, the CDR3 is TGTGCCAGCAGCTTGGGAGCCACTGAAGCTTTCTTT.

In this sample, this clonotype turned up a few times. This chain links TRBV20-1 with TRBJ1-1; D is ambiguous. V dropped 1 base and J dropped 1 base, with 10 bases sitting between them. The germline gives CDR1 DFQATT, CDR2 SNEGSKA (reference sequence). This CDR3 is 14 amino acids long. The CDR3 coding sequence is TGCAGTGCTAGAGCCATAATACCGAACACTGAAGCTTTCTTT. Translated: CSARAIIPNTEAFF.

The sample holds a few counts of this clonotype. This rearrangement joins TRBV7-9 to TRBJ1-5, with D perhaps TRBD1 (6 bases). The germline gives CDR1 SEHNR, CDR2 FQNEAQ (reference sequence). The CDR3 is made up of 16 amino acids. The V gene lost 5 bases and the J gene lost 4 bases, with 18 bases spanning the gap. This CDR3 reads CASSKRQGTENQPQHF. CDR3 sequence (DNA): TGTGCCAGCAGCAAACGTCAGGGGACGGAAAATCAGCCCCAGCATTTT.

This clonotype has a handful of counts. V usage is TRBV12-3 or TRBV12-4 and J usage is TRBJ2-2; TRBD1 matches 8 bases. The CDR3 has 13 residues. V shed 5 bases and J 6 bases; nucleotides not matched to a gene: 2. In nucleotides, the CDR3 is TGTGCCAGCAGTCCGGACAGGGCCGGGGAGCTGTTTTTT. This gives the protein CASSPDRAGELFF.

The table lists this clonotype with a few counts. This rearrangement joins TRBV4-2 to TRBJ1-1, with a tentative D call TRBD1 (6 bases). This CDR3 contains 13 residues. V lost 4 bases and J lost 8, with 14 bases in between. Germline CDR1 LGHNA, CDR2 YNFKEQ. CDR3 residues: CASSLKGGSEAFF. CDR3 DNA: TGTGCCAGCAGCCTGAAGGGGGGCAGCGAAGCTTTCTTT.

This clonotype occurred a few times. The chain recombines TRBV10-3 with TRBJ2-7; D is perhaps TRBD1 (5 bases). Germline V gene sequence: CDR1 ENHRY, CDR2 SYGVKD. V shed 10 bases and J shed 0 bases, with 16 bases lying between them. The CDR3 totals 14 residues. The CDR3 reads CATSPRQSSYEQYV. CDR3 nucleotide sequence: TGTGCCACCAGCCCCAGACAGAGCTCCTACGAGCAGTACGTC.

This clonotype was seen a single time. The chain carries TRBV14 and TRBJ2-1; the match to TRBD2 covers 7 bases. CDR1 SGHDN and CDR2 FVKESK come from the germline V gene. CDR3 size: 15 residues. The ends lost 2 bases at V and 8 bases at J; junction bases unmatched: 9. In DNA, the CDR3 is TGTGCCAGCAGCCAACTGCTTGTGGGGAGGGATGAGCAGTTCTTC. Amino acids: CASSQLLVGRDEQFF.

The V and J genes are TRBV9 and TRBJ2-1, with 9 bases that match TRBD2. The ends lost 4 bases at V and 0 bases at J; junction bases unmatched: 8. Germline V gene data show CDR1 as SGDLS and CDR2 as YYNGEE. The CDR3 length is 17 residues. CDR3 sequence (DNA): TGTGCCAGCAGCCCAAAGCGGGGGGCTAGCTCCTACAATGAGCAGTTCTTC. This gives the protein CASSPKRGASSYNEQFF. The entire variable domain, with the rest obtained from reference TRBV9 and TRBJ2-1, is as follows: DSGVTQTPKHLITATGQRVTLRCSPRSGDLSVYWYQQSLDQGLQFLIQYYNGEERAKGNILERFSAQQFPDLHSELNLSSLELGDSALYFCASSPKRGASSYNEQFFGPGTRLTVL.

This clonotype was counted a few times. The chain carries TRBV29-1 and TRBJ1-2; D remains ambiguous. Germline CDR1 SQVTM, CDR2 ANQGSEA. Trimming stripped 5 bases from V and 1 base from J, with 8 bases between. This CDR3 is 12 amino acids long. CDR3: CSVSDGNYGYTF. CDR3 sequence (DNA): TGCAGCGTTTCAGACGGTAACTATGGCTACACCTTC.

DNA for the CDR3: TGTGCCAGCAGCTTAGATCACATCAATGAGCAGTTCTTC. Amino acid sequence: CASSLDHINEQFF. The chain uses TRBV11-2 and TRBJ2-1; D is ambiguous. V was pared by 0 bases and J by 6 bases, with 6 bases between. Germline-derived CDR1 and CDR2 are SGHAT and FQNNGV. The CDR3 totals 13 residues.

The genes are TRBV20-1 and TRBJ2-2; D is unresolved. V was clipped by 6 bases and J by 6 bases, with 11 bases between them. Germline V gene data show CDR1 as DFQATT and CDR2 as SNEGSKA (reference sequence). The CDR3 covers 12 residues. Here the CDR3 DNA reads TGCAGTGCCATCTTCGTGGCCGGGGAGCTGTTTTTT. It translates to CSAIFVAGELFF.

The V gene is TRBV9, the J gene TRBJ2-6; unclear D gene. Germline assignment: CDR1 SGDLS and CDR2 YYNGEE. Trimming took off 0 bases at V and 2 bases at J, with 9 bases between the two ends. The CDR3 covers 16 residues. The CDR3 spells CASSVGSLTGANVLTF. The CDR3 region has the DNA TGTGCCAGCAGCGTAGGGTCCCTTACTGGGGCCAACGTCCTGACTTTC. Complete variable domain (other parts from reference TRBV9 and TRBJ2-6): DSGVTQTPKHLITATGQRVTLRCSPRSGDLSVYWYQQSLDQGLQFLIQYYNGEERAKGNILERFSAQQFPDLHSELNLSSLELGDSALYFCASSVGSLTGANVLTFGAGSRLTVL.

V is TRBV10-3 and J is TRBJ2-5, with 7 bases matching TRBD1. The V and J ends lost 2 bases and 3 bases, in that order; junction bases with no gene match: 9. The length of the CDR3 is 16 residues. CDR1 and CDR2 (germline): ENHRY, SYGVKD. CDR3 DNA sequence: TGTGCCATCAGTGAGCCGGCCAGGCAGGGGGAAGAGACCCAGTACTTC. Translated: CAISEPARQGEETQYF.

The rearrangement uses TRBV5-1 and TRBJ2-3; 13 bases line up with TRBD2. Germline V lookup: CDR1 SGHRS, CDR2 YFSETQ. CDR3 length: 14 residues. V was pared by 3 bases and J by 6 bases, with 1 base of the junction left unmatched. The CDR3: CASSSGLAGDTQYF. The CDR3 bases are TGCGCCAGCAGCTCGGGACTAGCGGGGGATACGCAGTATTTT.